This TCR beta chain comes out of a study of T cells in localized non-small cell lung cancer. Generated by immunoSEQ multiplex PCR, the TCRdb table keeps only in-frame clones and is missing some. The sample includes 45,000 to 55,000 clones, about 72% of them seen just once. CDR1 is SGHTA and CDR2 is FQGNSA in the germline V gene. With V trimmed by 7 bases and J by 6 bases, 6 bases remained unmatched. The CDR3 consists of 13 residues. This TCR came from a man aged 40 to 70 with stage I squamous cell lung carcinoma. The sequenced sample was peripheral blood, obtained before any cancer treatment. The chain carries TRBV7-2 and TRBJ2-1; 7 bases are a match to TRBD1. The CDR3 reads CASTPTGFNEQFF. The CDR3, as DNA: TGTGCCAGCACACCGACAGGGTTCAATGAGCAGTTCTTC. The whole variable domain, remainder taken from reference TRBV7-2 and TRBJ2-1, is GAGVSQSPSNKVTEKGKDVELRCDPISGHTALYWYRQSLGQGLEFLIYFQGNSAPDKSGLPSDRFSAERTGGSVSTLTIQRTQQEDSAVYLCASTPTGFNEQFFGPGTRLTVL.